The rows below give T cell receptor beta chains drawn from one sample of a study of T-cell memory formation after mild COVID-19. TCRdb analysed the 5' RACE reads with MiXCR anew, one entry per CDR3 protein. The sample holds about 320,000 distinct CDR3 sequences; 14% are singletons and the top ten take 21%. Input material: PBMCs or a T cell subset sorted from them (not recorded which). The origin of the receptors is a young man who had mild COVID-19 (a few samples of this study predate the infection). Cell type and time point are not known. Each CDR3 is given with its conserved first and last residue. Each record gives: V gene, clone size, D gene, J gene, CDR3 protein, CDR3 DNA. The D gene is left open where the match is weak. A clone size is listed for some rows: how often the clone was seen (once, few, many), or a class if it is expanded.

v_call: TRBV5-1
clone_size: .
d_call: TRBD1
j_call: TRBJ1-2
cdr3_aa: CASRVGATGHGYTF
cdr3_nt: TGCGCCAGCAGGGTAGGGGCGACAGGGCACGGCTACACCTTC

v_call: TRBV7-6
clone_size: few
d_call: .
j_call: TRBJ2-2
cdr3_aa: CASSLASQIANTGELFF
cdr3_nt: TGTGCCAGCAGCTTAGCATCCCAGATCGCGAACACCGGGGAGCTGTTTTTT

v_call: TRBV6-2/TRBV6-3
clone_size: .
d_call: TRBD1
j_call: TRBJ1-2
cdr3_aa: CASSYHPGQGDYGYTF
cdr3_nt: TGTGCCAGCAGTTACCACCCGGGACAGGGAGACTATGGCTACACCTTC

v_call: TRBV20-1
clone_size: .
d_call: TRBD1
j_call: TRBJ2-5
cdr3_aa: CSASYTQGRRETQYF
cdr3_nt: TGCAGTGCTAGTTATACACAGGGGCGGAGGGAGACCCAGTACTTC

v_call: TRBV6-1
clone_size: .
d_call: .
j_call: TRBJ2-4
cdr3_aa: CASSASAWHLAKNIQYF
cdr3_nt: TGTGCCAGCAGTGCCAGCGCGTGGCACCTAGCCAAAAACATTCAGTACTTC

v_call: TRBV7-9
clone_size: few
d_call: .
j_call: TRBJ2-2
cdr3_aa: CASSLAGLLRGELFF
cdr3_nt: TGTGCCAGCAGCTTAGCGGGACTCTTGCGCGGGGAGCTGTTTTTT

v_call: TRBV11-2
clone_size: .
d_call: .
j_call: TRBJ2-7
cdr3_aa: CASSTRVYEQYF
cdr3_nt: TGTGCCAGCAGCACCAGGGTGTACGAGCAGTACTTC

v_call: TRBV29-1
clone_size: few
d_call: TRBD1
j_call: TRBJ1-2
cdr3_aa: CSVQGDSNYGYTF
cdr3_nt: TGCAGCGTGCAGGGGGATTCTAACTATGGCTACACCTTC

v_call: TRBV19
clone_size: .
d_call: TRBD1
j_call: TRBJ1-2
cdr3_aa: CATRQGHGYTF
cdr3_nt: TGTGCCACCAGACAGGGACATGGCTACACCTTC

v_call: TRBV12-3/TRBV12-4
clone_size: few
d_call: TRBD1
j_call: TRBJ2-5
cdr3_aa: CASRLQGAETQYF
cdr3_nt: TGTGCCAGCAGGCTTCAGGGGGCCGAGACCCAGTACTTC

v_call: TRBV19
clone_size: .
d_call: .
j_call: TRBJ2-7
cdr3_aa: CASNRGQGGEQYF
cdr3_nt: TGTGCCAGTAATCGGGGGCAGGGGGGCGAGCAGTACTTC

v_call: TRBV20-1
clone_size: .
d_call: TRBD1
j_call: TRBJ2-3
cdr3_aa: CSARDLDRGLSDTQYF
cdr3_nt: TGCAGTGCTAGAGATCTCGACAGGGGGCTCTCAGATACGCAGTATTTT

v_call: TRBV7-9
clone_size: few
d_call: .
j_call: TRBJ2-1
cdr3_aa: CASSPRGAGGDEQFF
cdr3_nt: TGTGCCAGCAGCCCCCGGGGGGCTGGCGGCGATGAGCAGTTCTTC

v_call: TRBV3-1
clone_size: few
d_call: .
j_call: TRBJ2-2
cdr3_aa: CASSRRATGELFF
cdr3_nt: TGTGCCAGCAGCCGCCGGGCCACCGGGGAGCTGTTTTTT

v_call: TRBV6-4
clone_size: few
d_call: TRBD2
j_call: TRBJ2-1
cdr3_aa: CASSEAPWGGSHNEQFF
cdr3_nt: TGTGCCAGCAGTGAGGCTCCGTGGGGCGGGAGCCACAATGAGCAGTTCTTC

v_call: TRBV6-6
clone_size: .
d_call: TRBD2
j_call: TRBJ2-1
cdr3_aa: CASSHPGTSGQFEQFF
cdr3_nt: TGTGCCAGCAGCCACCCCGGGACTAGCGGACAATTTGAGCAGTTCTTC

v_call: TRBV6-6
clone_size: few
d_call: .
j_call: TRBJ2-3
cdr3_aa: CASRNGVLPDTQYF
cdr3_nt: TGTGCCAGCAGAAATGGGGTACTCCCAGATACGCAGTATTTT

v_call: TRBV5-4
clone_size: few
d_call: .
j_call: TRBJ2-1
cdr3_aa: CASSLPVYNEQFF
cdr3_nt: TGTGCCAGCAGCTTGCCGGTTTACAATGAGCAGTTCTTC

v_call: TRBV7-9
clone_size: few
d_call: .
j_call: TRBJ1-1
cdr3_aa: CASSWPGQDTEAFF
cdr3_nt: TGTGCCAGCAGCTGGCCGGGGCAGGACACTGAAGCTTTCTTT

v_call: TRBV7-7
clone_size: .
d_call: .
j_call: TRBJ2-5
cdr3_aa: CASSVGPAGETQYF
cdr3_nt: TGTGCCAGCAGTGTCGGGCCTGCGGGGGAGACCCAGTACTTC

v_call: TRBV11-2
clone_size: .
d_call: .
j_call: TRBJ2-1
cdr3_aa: CASSFRDYNEQFF
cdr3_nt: TGTGCCAGCAGCTTCCGCGACTACAATGAGCAGTTCTTC

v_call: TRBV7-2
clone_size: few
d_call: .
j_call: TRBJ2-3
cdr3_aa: CASSLSSGPGGDTQYF
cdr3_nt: TGTGCCAGCAGCTTATCCTCCGGGCCTGGCGGGGATACGCAGTATTTT

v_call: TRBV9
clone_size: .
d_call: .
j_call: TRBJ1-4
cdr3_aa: CASSFQVGNEKLFF
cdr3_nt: TGTGCCAGCAGCTTCCAAGTGGGGAATGAAAAACTGTTTTTT

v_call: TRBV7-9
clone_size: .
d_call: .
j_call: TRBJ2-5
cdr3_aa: CASSPAMMLTGKETQYF
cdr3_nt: TGTGCCAGCAGCCCAGCCATGATGCTAACGGGGAAAGAGACCCAGTACTTC

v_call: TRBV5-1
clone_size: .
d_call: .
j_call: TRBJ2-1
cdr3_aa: CASSLEVLSGEQFF
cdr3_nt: TGCGCCAGCAGCTTGGAGGTTTTGTCCGGTGAGCAGTTCTTC

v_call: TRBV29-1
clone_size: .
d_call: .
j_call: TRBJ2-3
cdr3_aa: CSVWRPQTDTQYF
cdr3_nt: TGCAGCGTCTGGAGGCCACAGACAGATACGCAGTATTTT

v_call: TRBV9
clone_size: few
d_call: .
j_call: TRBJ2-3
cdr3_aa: CASSVSGSGTDTQYF
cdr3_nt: TGTGCCAGCAGCGTATCCGGGTCAGGCACAGATACGCAGTATTTT

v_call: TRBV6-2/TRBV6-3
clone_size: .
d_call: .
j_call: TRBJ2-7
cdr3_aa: CASSKEDTYEQYF
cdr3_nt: TGTGCCAGCAGTAAAGAGGACACCTACGAGCAGTACTTC

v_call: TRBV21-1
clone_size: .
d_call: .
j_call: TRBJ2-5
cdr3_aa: CASSKDLLGADNQETQYF
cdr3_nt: TGTGCCAGCAGCAAAGATCTCCTGGGGGCTGACAACCAAGAGACCCAGTACTTC

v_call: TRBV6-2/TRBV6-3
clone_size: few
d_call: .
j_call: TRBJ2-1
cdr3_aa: CASSYGVFEQFF
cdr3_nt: TGTGCCAGCAGCTACGGGGTATTTGAGCAGTTCTTC

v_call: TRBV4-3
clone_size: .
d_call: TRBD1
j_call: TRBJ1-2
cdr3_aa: CASSHAGTGNYGYTF
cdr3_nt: TGCGCCAGCAGCCACGCCGGGACAGGGAACTATGGCTACACCTTC

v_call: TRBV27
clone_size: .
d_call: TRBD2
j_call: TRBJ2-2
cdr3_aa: CASRSSGGATGELFF
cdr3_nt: TGTGCCAGCAGGTCTAGCGGGGGGGCCACCGGGGAGCTGTTTTTT

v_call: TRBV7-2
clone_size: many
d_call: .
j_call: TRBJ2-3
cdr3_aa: CASSLVGDTQYF
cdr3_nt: TGTGCCAGCAGCTTAGTAGGGGATACGCAGTATTTT

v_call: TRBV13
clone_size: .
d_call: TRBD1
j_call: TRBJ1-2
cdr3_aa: CASSLGQGVWGYTF
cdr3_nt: TGTGCCAGCAGCTTGGGCCAGGGGGTATGGGGCTACACCTTC

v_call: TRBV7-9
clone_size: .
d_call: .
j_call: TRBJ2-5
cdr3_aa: CASSSSGHVAQTQYF
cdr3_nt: TGTGCCAGCAGCTCCTCCGGCCACGTCGCACAGACCCAGTACTTC

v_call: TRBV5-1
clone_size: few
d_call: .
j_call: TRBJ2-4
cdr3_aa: CASSPQVENIQYF
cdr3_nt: TGCGCCAGCAGCCCCCAGGTGGAAAACATTCAGTACTTC

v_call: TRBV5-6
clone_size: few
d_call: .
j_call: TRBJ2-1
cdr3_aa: CASSFGGSYNEQFF
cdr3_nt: TGTGCCAGCAGCTTTGGGGGCTCCTACAATGAGCAGTTCTTC

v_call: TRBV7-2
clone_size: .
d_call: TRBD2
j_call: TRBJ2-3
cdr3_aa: CASSLASGVGNTQYF
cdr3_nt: TGTGCCAGCAGCTTAGCTAGCGGGGTTGGCAATACGCAGTATTTT

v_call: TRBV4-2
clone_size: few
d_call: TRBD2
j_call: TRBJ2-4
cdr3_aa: CASSPRGEALVAKNIQYF
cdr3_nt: TGTGCCAGCAGCCCACGGGGGGAAGCGCTTGTAGCCAAAAACATTCAGTACTTC

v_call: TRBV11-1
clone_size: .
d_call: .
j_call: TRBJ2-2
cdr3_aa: CASSLSARPVTGELFF
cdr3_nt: TGTGCCAGCAGCTTATCGGCCAGGCCGGTCACCGGGGAGCTGTTTTTT

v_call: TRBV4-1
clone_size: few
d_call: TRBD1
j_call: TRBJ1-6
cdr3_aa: CASSQGGQYNSPLHF
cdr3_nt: TGCGCCAGCAGCCAAGGGGGACAGTATAATTCACCCCTCCACTTT

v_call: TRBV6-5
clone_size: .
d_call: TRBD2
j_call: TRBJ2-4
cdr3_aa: CASSYSSRGGYKNIQYF
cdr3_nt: TGTGCCAGCAGTTACTCCTCGCGGGGGGGATACAAAAACATTCAGTACTTC

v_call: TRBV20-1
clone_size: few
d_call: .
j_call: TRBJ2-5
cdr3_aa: CSDRVQETQYF
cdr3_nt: TGCAGTGATCGGGTTCAAGAGACCCAGTACTTC